What follows is one T cell receptor beta chain and its context. The target antigen is unknown. This record comes from a study of T cell repertoires in cytomegalovirus infection. Study details: Public signatures in TCR beta pointed to CMV infection and matching HLA type. Study-wide points: Cumulative frequency (of public TCR beta family members) identified carriers of CMV plus the relevant HLA. In two of eight donors, the top clonotype was HLA-C-restricted CMV-specific.

In TCRdb, the reads were re-called with MiXCR into one record per CDR3 protein. Among about 530,000 distinct CDR3 sequences, 26% were seen once, and the ten largest hold about 13%. The CDR3 is made up of 13 amino acids. Germline V gene lookup returns CDR1 DFQATT and CDR2 SNEGSKA (reference sequence). With V trimmed by 4 bases and J by 1 base, 2 bases remained unmatched. The rearrangement uses TRBV20-1 and TRBJ2-3; 7 bases map to TRBD1. Sequencing was done on a sample of PBMCs. The TCR originated in a human donor in good health (CMV status not recorded). Some clones in this sample may be carry-over from other donors' samples. The CDR3 loop is CSATTGGTDTQYF. In nucleotides, the CDR3 is TGCAGTGCTACCACAGGGGGCACAGATACGCAGTATTTT.